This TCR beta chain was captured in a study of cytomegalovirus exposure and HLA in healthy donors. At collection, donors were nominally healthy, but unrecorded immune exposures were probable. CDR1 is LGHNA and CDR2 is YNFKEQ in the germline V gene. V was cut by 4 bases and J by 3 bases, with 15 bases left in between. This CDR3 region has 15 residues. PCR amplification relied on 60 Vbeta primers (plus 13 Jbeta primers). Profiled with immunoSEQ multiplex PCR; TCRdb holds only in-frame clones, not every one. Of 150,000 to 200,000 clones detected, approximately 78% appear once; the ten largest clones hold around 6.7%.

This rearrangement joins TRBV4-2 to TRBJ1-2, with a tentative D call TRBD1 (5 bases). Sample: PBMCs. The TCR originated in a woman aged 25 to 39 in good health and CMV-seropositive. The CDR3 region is CASSPNKGMDYGYTF. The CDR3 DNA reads TGTGCCAGCAGCCCGAATAAGGGGATGGACTATGGCTACACCTTC.